This is a list of T cell receptor beta chains from one sample in a study of vaccination and CD4 T cells after COVID-19. Their antigens remain unidentified. TCRdb re-analysed the PCR reads in MiXCR, keeping a single row per CDR3 protein. The repertoire holds 14,000 or so distinct CDR3 sequences, around 60% seen once, with 6.2% in the top ten. The specimen was CD4+ T cells from blood, cultured in vitro. The receptors derive from a human donor who had recovered from COVID-19. The CDR3 runs from the conserved cysteine through the conserved F or W. D genes are given only for firm matches. The size entry is marked missing in some rows and otherwise reads once, few, many or a size class.

v_gene	abundance	d_gene	j_gene	CDR3nt	CDR3aa
TRBV7-8	.	.	TRBJ1-1	TGTGCCAGCAGCTTATTTATGGGGGGGACTGAAGCTTTCTTT	CASSLFMGGTEAFF
TRBV11-2	once	.	TRBJ1-1	TGTGCCAGCAGCTTAGATCCGGGACCGAACACTGAAGCTTTCTTT	CASSLDPGPNTEAFF
TRBV19	few	TRBD1	TRBJ1-2	TGTGCCACCAAATCAGCATTTTGGGACAGACTCTATGGCTACACCTTC	CATKSAFWDRLYGYTF
TRBV19	once	TRBD2	TRBJ2-3	TGTGCCAGTAGTGTAACTAGCGGGAGGGCAGCAGATACGCAGTATTTT	CASSVTSGRAADTQYF
TRBV18	.	TRBD2	TRBJ2-7	TGTGCCAGCTCACCACCGGGACTAGGGTCCTCCGAGCAGTACTTC	CASSPPGLGSSEQYF
TRBV5-1	few	TRBD1	TRBJ1-1	TGCGCCAGCAGCTCGCAGACAGGGGTGAACACTGAAGCTTTCTTT	CASSSQTGVNTEAFF
TRBV6-4	.	.	TRBJ1-1	TGTGCCAGCAGTGACTCGGGTGGATCCACTGAAGCTTTCTTT	CASSDSGGSTEAFF
TRBV19	few	.	TRBJ1-5	TGTGCCAGTAGTAGAGAAGGGCAGAGCAATCAGCCCCAGCATTTT	CASSREGQSNQPQHF
TRBV6-5	few	.	TRBJ2-1	TGTGCCAGCAGTTATAGTTACAACTACAATGAGCAGTTCTTC	CASSYSYNYNEQFF
TRBV7-9	.	.	TRBJ2-1	TGTGCCAGCAGCCGGAGGGGGAGCGAGTACAATGAGCAGTTCTTC	CASSRRGSEYNEQFF
TRBV9	.	.	TRBJ1-2	TGTGCCAGCAGCCCCAGGACGGATACCTATGGCTACACCTTC	CASSPRTDTYGYTF
TRBV2	.	.	TRBJ2-1	TGTGCCAGCAGTGTGCAAGGGGTCTCGTTAGTCGATGAGCAGTTCTTC	CASSVQGVSLVDEQFF
TRBV20-1	.	.	TRBJ1-2	TGCAGTGCTTATCTCAGAGACTACTATGGCTACACCTTC	CSAYLRDYYGYTF
TRBV2	.	.	TRBJ2-1	TGTGCCAGTTCGATCCCCTCAGCGGAATCCTACAATGAGCAGTTCTTC	CASSIPSAESYNEQFF
TRBV10-1	.	TRBD1	TRBJ1-6	TGCGCCAGCAACCGGGACAGCAATTCACCCCTCCACTTT	CASNRDSNSPLHF
TRBV20-1	.	TRBD2	TRBJ2-6	TGCAGTGCTAGGACTAGCGGGATACCCTCTGGGGCCAACGTCCTGACTTTC	CSARTSGIPSGANVLTF